The clone carrying this T cell receptor beta chain has just one count. Its cognate antigen is unknown. The RNA, about 0.45 to 1 ug, was put through reverse transcription using random hexamers. Across 54 Vbeta and 13 Jbeta, TCR beta CDR3 was amplified with immunoSEQ multiplex PCR. TCRdb called the immunoSEQ multiplex PCR reads again in MiXCR, with one record for every CDR3 protein. The data contain under 150,000 distinct CDR3 sequences, almost 96% of them singletons. Germline CDR1 DFQATT, CDR2 SNEGSKA (reference sequence). The V and J ends lost 3 bases and 4 bases respectively, with 11 bases between them. This CDR3 is 13 amino acids long. The data stem from a study of CD8 T cells in Susac syndrome. Across the whole study: At blood draw, Susac syndrome patients were therapy-naive, on corticosteroids, or on intravenous immunoglobulin alone. Study-level findings and limits: That the number of individuals in its TCR sequencing and HLA analysis was relatively small was acknowledged by the study.

The study sequenced TCR beta in blood CD8+ and CD4+ T cells. The sample was CD4+ T cells from PBMCs. The rearrangement uses TRBV20-1 and TRBJ2-3; no firm D call. The TCR was taken from a human donor with Susac syndrome. The CDR3 reads CSASPKDADTQYF. CDR3 coding DNA: TGCAGTGCTAGCCCCAAAGACGCAGATACGCAGTATTTT.